The present T cell receptor beta chain was sequenced within a study of shared clonotypes between healthy human individuals. About the study: Donors, aged 18 to 49, were a couple of women and a few men.

Terminally differentiated effector memory CD45RA+ cells were left out of the naive CD8 fraction, which was CD45RO-negative and positively selected for CCR7. The input for sorted-subset replicate PCRs was approximately 210 ng DNA, approximately 30,000 T cell genomes. The protocol was immunoSEQ multiplex PCR, while the TCRdb copy is restricted to in-frame clones and leaves out a portion. This table holds around 610,000 clones, roughly 96% found once. The CDR3 is 14 amino acids. V was clipped by 2 bases and J by 1 base, with 6 bases between them. Germline V CDR1 and CDR2: MNHEY, SMNVEV (reference sequence). About this clone: The same CDR3 is also encoded by other DNA sequences in this sample.

V and J are TRBV27 and TRBJ2-4, with D uncertain. Specimen: naive CD8+ T cells sorted from blood. This sequence originates from a woman aged 25 to 39 in good health. CDR3 amino acids: CASSLVGAKNIQYF. The CDR3 DNA is TGTGCCAGCAGTTTAGTGGGGGCCAAAAACATTCAGTACTTC.